This T cell receptor (beta chain) was retrieved from a study of cytomegalovirus exposure and HLA in healthy donors. Study outcomes and limitations: For most TCR beta V segments, an earlier analysis put the productive rate at about 87% or about 30% of the time. In a later analysis, several top co-occurrence clusters appeared linked to parvovirus B19, influenza, CMV and Epstein-Barr virus. TCR beta sequences reportedly predicted most subjects' HLA-A and HLA-B alleles accurately.

The CDR3 extends over 16 amino acids. The V gene's germline CDR1 is SGDLS and CDR2 YYNGEE. V lost 4 bases, J lost 4 bases, and 11 bases stayed unmatched. PCR primers comprised 60 Vbeta and 13 Jbeta primers. Generated by immunoSEQ multiplex PCR, the TCRdb table keeps only in-frame clones and is missing some. The table lists fewer than 200,000 clones, about four fifths of them singletons. Notes on this clone: Its antigen is currently unknown.

The chain employs TRBV9 and TRBJ2-5, with 9 nucleotides matching TRBD2. Sequencing input: PBMCs. The receptor was derived from a female donor in good health and CMV-seronegative. The CDR3 DNA reads as TGTGCCAGCAGCACGCGACTAGCGGTTTCGCCAGAGACCCAGTACTTC. Translating gives CASSTRLAVSPETQYF.